Following are 12 T cell receptor beta chains from one sample sequenced in a study of T cell changes during pregnancy in multiple sclerosis. Clones were sequenced by immunoSEQ multiplex PCR, and TCRdb holds only the in-frame ones, with some missing. The top ten clones hold more than 2.5% of a sample with 85,000 to 100,000 clones, approximately 92% of them seen once. The starting material was peripheral blood, obtained in the first trimester of pregnancy. These receptors were obtained from a female donor with multiple sclerosis, enrolled in a pregnancy study.

J is TRBJ1-1 and V is TRBV28, with TRBD1 identical over 9 bases. This CDR3 region has 14 residues. V lost 7 bases, J lost 1 base, and 4 bases stayed unmatched. CDR1 is MDHEN and CDR2 is SYDVKM in the germline V gene. The CDR3 reads CASKKQGANTEAFF. In nucleotides, the CDR3 is TGTGCCAGCAAAAAACAGGGGGCGAACACTGAAGCTTTCTTT.

The gene calls are TRBV28 and TRBJ2-7; TRBD1 matches 9 bases. This CDR3 contains 15 residues. V lost 6 bases, J lost 0 bases, and 6 bases stayed unmatched. Germline CDR1 reads MDHEN; CDR2 reads SYDVKM. This chain's CDR3 is CASSQQGASSYEQYF. Here the CDR3 DNA reads TGTGCCAGCAGCCAACAGGGGGCGAGCTCCTACGAGCAGTACTTC. The whole variable domain, filled in from reference TRBV28 and TRBJ2-7, reads DVKVTQSSRYLVKRTGEKVFLECVQDMDHENMFWYRQDPGLGLRLIYFSYDVKMKEKGDIPEGYSVSREKKERFSLILESASTNQTSMYLCASSQQGASSYEQYFGPGTRLTVT.

The CDR3 region has the DNA TGTGCCAGCAGGGCCTTGCGCGGCGGTGAGCAGTTCTTC. This gives the protein CASRALRGGEQFF. The V and J genes are TRBV9 and TRBJ2-1; D uncertain. V was cut by 5 bases and J by 9 bases, with 15 bases left in between. Germline CDR1 is SGDLS and CDR2 is YYNGEE. The length of the CDR3 is 13 residues.

This clone was counted a single time. The chain carries TRBV25-1 and TRBJ2-2; D not resolved. There are 12 residues in the CDR3. In germline, CDR1 is MGHDK, CDR2 SYGVNS. Trimming stripped 2 bases from V and 7 bases from J, with 5 bases between. The CDR3 here is CASSEADGELFF. In DNA form, the CDR3 reads TGTGCCAGCAGTGAAGCGGACGGGGAGCTGTTTTTT.

This clone was found once. The chain recombines TRBV5-6 with TRBJ2-7, with D tentatively TRBD1 (6 bases). The length of the CDR3 is 13 residues. The V end was cut by 4 bases, the J end by 1 base, with 9 bases between. The germline V gene encodes CDR1 SGHDT and CDR2 YYEEEE. The CDR3 region has the DNA TGTGCCAGCAGCCATGACAGGTCCTACGAGCAGTACTTC. This encodes CASSHDRSYEQYF.

The V gene is TRBV6-4, the J gene TRBJ1-2; D call uncertain. The ends were cut back, 8 bases at V and 11 bases at J, with 15 bases in the middle. The CDR3 totals 11 residues. CDR1 MRHNA and CDR2 SNTAGT come from the germline V gene. This CDR3 reads CASPQSSQYTF. DNA of the CDR3: TGTGCCAGCCCCCAGAGTTCACAGTACACCTTC.

This clone was seen once. The rearrangement uses TRBV7-9 and TRBJ2-2, with 10 bases lining up with TRBD2. Germline CDR1 SEHNR, CDR2 FQNEAQ (reference sequence). The trim removed 1 base at V and 1 base at J, leaving 9 bases unmatched. The CDR3 covers 19 residues. The CDR3, as DNA: TGTGCCAGCAGCTTAGGGGGGCTAGCGGGAGAGCGGAACACCGGGGAGCTGTTTTTT. Its translation: CASSLGGLAGERNTGELFF.

This clone was observed a few times. The chain has TRBV2 and TRBJ2-4, with TRBD1 as a possible D gene (5 bases). Germline CDR1 is SNHLY and CDR2 is FYNNEI. This CDR3 spans 15 amino acids. The V and J ends lost 4 bases and 4 bases respectively, with 14 bases between them. CDR3 nucleotides: TGTGCCAGCAGTGCAAGGGGCGCAGGAAAAAACATTCAGTACTTC. Translation: CASSARGAGKNIQYF. Using reference TRBV2 and TRBJ2-4 for the parts outside the CDR3, the full variable domain is EPEVTQTPSHQVTQMGQEVILRCVPISNHLYFYWYRQILGQKVEFLVSFYNNEISEKSEIFDDQFSVERPDGSNFTLKIRSTKLEDSAMYFCASSARGAGKNIQYFGAGTRLSVL.

The J gene is TRBJ2-3, the V gene TRBV5-1; TRBD1 matches 10 bases. The CDR3 length is 15 residues. V lost 4 bases, J lost 1 base, and 3 bases stayed unmatched. The V gene's germline CDR1 is SGHRS and CDR2 YFSETQ. The CDR3 nucleotides are TGCGCCAGCAGCCGCGGGACAGGGGGCACAGATACGCAGTATTTT. Translating gives CASSRGTGGTDTQYF.

This chain connects TRBV5-4 to TRBJ1-2; D possibly corresponds to TRBD1 (5 bases). Trimming removed 4 bases at V and 6 bases at J, with 19 bases between. The length of the CDR3 is 15 residues. Germline CDR1 SGHNT, CDR2 YYREEE (reference sequence). Here the CDR3 reads CASSDQIGGVDGYTF. The CDR3, as DNA: TGTGCCAGCAGCGATCAAATAGGAGGGGTGGATGGCTACACCTTC.

This clone was seen just once. The chain is built from TRBV19 and TRBJ1-5; no firm D call. The CDR3 is 13 residues long. V lost 4 bases and J lost 11, with 15 bases in between. Germline V gene data show CDR1 as LNHDA and CDR2 as SQIVND (reference sequence). The CDR3 sequence is CASSTDRGRSQHF. The CDR3 DNA reads TGTGCCAGTAGTACCGATCGGGGTAGGTCCCAGCATTTT.

V is TRBV5-4 and J is TRBJ2-1; 11 bases match TRBD1. The CDR3 has 16 residues. Germline CDR1 SGHNT, CDR2 YYREEE (reference sequence). J was trimmed by 7 bases and V by 6 bases; bases with no gene match: 12. CDR3 sequence: CASTTPGQGGMNEQFF. As DNA, the CDR3 is TGTGCCAGCACCACTCCGGGACAGGGGGGAATGAATGAGCAGTTCTTC.